Below, 27 T cell receptor beta chains from the same sample are listed, as sequenced in a study of T cells after yellow fever vaccination. MiXCR, run by TCRdb on the 5' RACE reads, gives a single entry per CDR3 protein. The table includes tens of thousands of distinct CDR3 sequences, under 12% detected once. The starting material was PBMCs, either bulk or a sorted T-cell subset (CD4+, CD8+, memory, or dextramer-sorted; not recorded which), obtained around 16 days after the first yellow fever vaccination. These receptors originate from a man aged 18 to 29 who received the YFV17D yellow fever vaccine.

This clonotype was counted many times. The chain is built from TRBV6-2 or TRBV6-3 and TRBJ2-7, with D tentatively TRBD1 (6 bases). Germline-derived CDR1 and CDR2 are MNHEY and SVGEGT. Trimming shortened V by 2 bases and J by 3 bases, and 8 bases separated the two germline ends. The CDR3 covers 13 residues. The CDR3 reads CASSYRDNYEQYF. For the CDR3, the DNA is TGTGCCAGCAGTTACCGGGACAACTACGAGCAGTACTTC.

This clonotype has a count of ten or more. The chain links TRBV4-3 to TRBJ2-3; TRBD1 aligns across 8 bases. CDR1 LGHNA and CDR2 YSLEER come from the germline V gene. The CDR3 sequence is 12 residues long. V trimming: 6 bases; J trimming: 4 bases; junction bases outside the gene matches: 0. CDR3 nucleotide sequence: TGCGCCAGCAGACAGGGGGCAGATACGCAGTATTTT. Translation: CASRQGADTQYF.

This clonotype was picked up many times. The J gene is TRBJ2-1, the V gene TRBV5-1; D is perhaps TRBD2 (6 bases). Germline-derived CDR1 and CDR2 are SGHRS and YFSETQ. The V end lost 3 bases, the J end lost 0 bases, and 13 bases lay between the germline ends. The CDR3 sequence is 16 residues long. Here the CDR3 DNA reads TGCGCCAGCAGCTCCGGGACTTTCAGCTCCTACAATGAGCAGTTCTTC. Its protein product is CASSSGTFSSYNEQFF.

This clonotype has a count of ten or more. The chain combines TRBV27 with TRBJ1-6; D gene unclear. CDR1 and CDR2 (germline): MNHEY, SMNVEV (reference sequence). This CDR3 is built from 12 residues. V was clipped by 4 bases and J by 7 bases, with 5 bases between them. The CDR3 is CASSYWNSPLHF. The DNA of the CDR3 is TGTGCCAGCAGTTATTGGAATTCACCCCTCCACTTT.

This clonotype has at least ten counts. The J gene is TRBJ2-5, the V gene TRBV5-1; D gene ambiguous. There are 15 residues in the CDR3. Germline CDR1 reads SGHRS; CDR2 reads YFSETQ. V was clipped by 4 bases and J by 5 bases, with 18 bases between them. The CDR3 here is CASSPRFPGWETQYF. The DNA for the CDR3 is TGCGCCAGCAGCCCCCGTTTCCCAGGCTGGGAGACCCAGTACTTC. Variable domain in full (rest from reference TRBV5-1 and TRBJ2-5): KAGVTQTPRYLIKTRGQQVTLSCSPISGHRSVSWYQQTPGQGLQFLFEYFSETQRNKGNFPGRFSGRQFSNSRSEMNVSTLELGDSALYLCASSPRFPGWETQYFGPGTRLLVL.

This clonotype was observed at least ten times. Here the CDR3 reads CASSLEGASGANVLTF. For the CDR3, the DNA is TGCGCCAGCAGCTTAGAGGGGGCGTCTGGGGCCAACGTCCTGACTTTC. This chain connects TRBV5-1 to TRBJ2-6; 7 positions match TRBD1. Germline lookup yields CDR1 SGHRS and CDR2 YFSETQ. This CDR3 is built from 16 residues. V shed 2 bases and J 1 base; nucleotides not matched to a gene: 3.

This CDR3 reads CASTTPDRETEAFF. The DNA of the CDR3 is TGTGCCAGCACAACCCCCGACAGAGAAACTGAAGCTTTCTTT. This sequence joins TRBV5-6 and TRBJ1-1; possibly TRBD1 for D (5 bases). Trimming took 6 bases from V and 5 from J, leaving 17 bases between them. Germline V gene data show CDR1 as SGHDT and CDR2 as YYEEEE. The CDR3 consists of 14 residues.

This clonotype was counted ten times or more. The V gene is TRBV5-1, the J gene TRBJ1-5, with a weak D call TRBD1 (5 bases). The germline V and J ends were trimmed by 4 bases and 6 bases, with 11 bases remaining between them. CDR1 and CDR2 from the germline V gene are SGHRS and YFSETQ. The CDR3 has 13 amino acids. CDR3: CASSRDVSQPQHF. The CDR3 DNA is TGCGCCAGCAGCCGGGACGTCAGTCAGCCCCAGCATTTT.

This clonotype has a count of ten or more. This chain connects TRBV7-9 to TRBJ1-2, with a tentative D call TRBD1 (6 bases). This CDR3 comprises 16 residues. Germline CDR1 is SEHNR and CDR2 is FQNEAQ (reference sequence). Trimming cost V 6 bases and J 3 bases, with 20 bases left between them. The CDR3 sequence: CASSRSLQGSHYGYTF. The CDR3 DNA reads as TGTGCCAGCAGTCGTAGCCTACAGGGTTCTCACTATGGCTACACCTTC.

This clonotype was counted ten times or more. The CDR3 loop is CASSRGTSGGGRETQYF. The CDR3 DNA sequence: TGTGCCAGCAGCAGAGGGACTAGCGGGGGAGGTAGAGAGACCCAGTACTTC. The chain uses TRBV7-2 and TRBJ2-5; 14 positions match TRBD2. Per the germline V gene, CDR1 is SGHTA and CDR2 is FQGNSA. The CDR3 has 17 amino acids. Trimming cost V 5 bases and J 4 bases; bases outside gene matches: 9. Complete variable domain (other parts from reference TRBV7-2 and TRBJ2-5): GAGVSQSPSNKVTEKGKDVELRCDPISGHTALYWYRQSLGQGLEFLIYFQGNSAPDKSGLPSDRFSAERTGGSVSTLTIQRTQQEDSAVYLCASSRGTSGGGRETQYFGPGTRLLVL.

The V gene is TRBV6-5, the J gene TRBJ1-6; 7 bases are a match to TRBD1. Germline CDR1 and CDR2: MNHEY and SVGAGI. The CDR3 is made up of 15 amino acids. V shed 0 bases, J shed 9 bases, and the junction held 5 bases outside the gene matches. The CDR3 is CASSYSGTGVSPLHF. In DNA form, the CDR3 reads TGTGCCAGCAGTTACTCCGGAACAGGGGTTTCACCCCTCCACTTT.

This clonotype was seen ten or more times. The V and J genes are TRBV4-3 and TRBJ2-1; 9 bases line up with TRBD2. V dropped 0 bases and J dropped 8; count of bases not matched to a gene: 8. This CDR3 has 16 residues. CDR1 and CDR2 from the germline V gene are LGHNA and YSLEER. As DNA, the CDR3 is TGCGCCAGCAGCCAAGATGAGCGGGGGGCCGTCCATGAGCAGTTCTTC. This translates into CASSQDERGAVHEQFF.

This clonotype was recorded many times. J is TRBJ1-1 and V is TRBV27, with D perhaps TRBD1 (6 bases). Germline values: CDR1 MNHEY, CDR2 SMNVEV (reference sequence). V lost 7 bases and J 1 base, leaving 13 bases between the germline ends. This CDR3 is built from 14 residues. CDR3 in amino acids: CASNRVDRNTEAFF. The DNA for the CDR3 is TGTGCCAGCAACAGGGTAGACCGGAACACTGAAGCTTTCTTT.

This clonotype was observed many times. The chain combines TRBV7-2 with TRBJ2-2; 9 bases line up with TRBD1. Trimming took 3 bases from V and 5 from J; bases not matched to a gene: 4. Looked up from germline, CDR1 is SGHTA and CDR2 is FQGNSA. The CDR3 length is 15 residues. CDR3: CASSFGTGTTGELFF. DNA for the CDR3: TGTGCCAGCAGCTTCGGGACAGGGACTACCGGGGAGCTGTTTTTT.

This clonotype showed up many times. The rearrangement uses TRBV6-1 and TRBJ1-2; D unresolved. Deletions cut 8 bases from V and 4 bases from J, with 11 bases between. The CDR3 contains 12 residues. CDR1 and CDR2 from the germline V gene are MNHNS and SASEGT. CDR3 protein: CASSSPFYGYTF. The CDR3 DNA sequence: TGTGCCAGCTCCAGCCCTTTCTATGGCTACACCTTC.

This clonotype was seen ten or more times. The chain has TRBV29-1 and TRBJ1-5, with 8 bases matching TRBD1. After removal of 6 bases from V and 4 bases from J, the junction contained 5 bases not matched to a gene. Germline-derived CDR1 and CDR2 are SQVTM and ANQGSEA. This CDR3 contains 13 residues. The CDR3 here is CSVAGQENQPQHF. The CDR3 DNA is TGCAGCGTGGCGGGACAGGAGAATCAGCCCCAGCATTTT.

Ten or more counts support this clonotype. The V call is TRBV28, the J call TRBJ2-7, with D possibly called TRBD1 or TRBD2 (5 bases each). The CDR3 covers 15 residues. Trimming shortened V by 3 bases and J by 0 bases, and 12 bases separated the two germline ends. Germline CDR1 is MDHEN and CDR2 is SYDVKM. CDR3 region: CASSFAPGPSYEQYV. For the CDR3, the DNA is TGTGCCAGCAGTTTTGCGCCGGGACCCTCCTACGAGCAGTACGTC.

This clonotype was detected once. This may come from a read error, since a much larger clone is one base off. J is TRBJ2-1 and V is TRBV10-3; 7 bases match TRBD2. Looked up from germline, CDR1 is ENHRY and CDR2 is SYGVKD. Losses at the gene ends were 6 bases for V and 4 bases for J; bases not matched to a gene: 6. The CDR3 is 14 residues long. The CDR3 reads CAISTSVGYNEQFF. CDR3 nucleotide sequence: TGTGCCATCAGCACTAGCGTGGGTTACAATGAGCAGTTCTTC.

The sample holds many counts of this clonotype. The rearrangement uses TRBV20-1 and TRBJ2-7; D may be TRBD1 or TRBD2 (5 bases each). Germline loops: CDR1 DFQATT, CDR2 SNEGSKA (reference sequence). The V end lost 5 bases, the J end lost 0 bases, and 11 bases lay between the germline ends. The CDR3 totals 13 residues. CDR3 sequence (DNA): TGCAGTGCTGGGGGACGGAGCTCCTACGAGCAGTACTTC. Its translation is CSAGGRSSYEQYF.

The chain links TRBV7-6 to TRBJ2-1; 7 nucleotides align to TRBD2. Per germline, CDR1 SGHVS and CDR2 FNYEAQ. Trimming cost V 3 bases and J 3 bases; bases outside gene matches: 5. The CDR3 has 15 residues. CDR3 in amino acids: CASSFRLADYNEQFF. As DNA, the CDR3 is TGTGCCAGCAGCTTTCGACTAGCCGACTACAATGAGCAGTTCTTC. Variable domain in full (rest from reference TRBV7-6 and TRBJ2-1): GAGVSQSPRYKVTKRGQDVALRCDPISGHVSLYWYRQALGQGPEFLTYFNYEAQQDKSGLPNDRFSAERPEGSISTLTIQRTEQRDSAMYRCASSFRLADYNEQFFGPGTRLTVL.

This clonotype showed up many times. The chain is built from TRBV5-1 and TRBJ2-1; 10 bases align to TRBD2. Germline V CDR1 and CDR2: SGHRS, YFSETQ. J gave up 7 bases and V 2 bases, and 6 bases lay outside the gene matches. This CDR3 region has 15 residues. CDR3 in DNA: TGCGCCAGCAGCTTTGTGATAGCGGGGGGAAATGAGCAGTTCTTC. Translated, it gives CASSFVIAGGNEQFF. Supplemented by reference TRBV5-1 and TRBJ2-1, the full variable domain reads KAGVTQTPRYLIKTRGQQVTLSCSPISGHRSVSWYQQTPGQGLQFLFEYFSETQRNKGNFPGRFSGRQFSNSRSEMNVSTLELGDSALYLCASSFVIAGGNEQFFGPGTRLTVL.

This clonotype was seen ten or more times. The chain couples TRBV28 to TRBJ2-5; TRBD1 matches 8 bases. This CDR3 has 14 amino acids. Germline CDR1 MDHEN, CDR2 SYDVKM. J lost 5 bases, V lost 2 bases, and 4 bases had no gene match. The CDR3: CASSLQGASETQYF. The CDR3 coding sequence is TGTGCCAGCAGTTTACAGGGGGCATCGGAGACCCAGTACTTC.

At least ten counts were recorded for this clonotype. CDR3 sequence reads: CASSPGTGIGELFF. CDR3 in DNA: TGTGCCAGCAGCCCCGGGACAGGGATCGGGGAGCTGTTTTTT. J is TRBJ2-2 and V is TRBV7-7; 9 bases align to TRBD1. CDR1 is SSHAT and CDR2 is FNYEAQ in the germline V gene (reference sequence). The CDR3 spans 14 residues. The V segment lost 5 bases and the J segment 7 bases; nucleotides outside the gene matches: 5.

There are many counts of this clonotype. J is TRBJ1-5 and V is TRBV28; perhaps TRBD1 as D (6 bases). Trimming took 4 bases from V and 3 from J, leaving 13 bases between them. CDR3 length equals 15 residues. The germline V gene has CDR1 MDHEN and CDR2 SYDVKM. The CDR3 bases are TGTGCCAGCAGTTCAGGAGGGGGGAACAATCAGCCCCAGCATTTT. It encodes CASSSGGGNNQPQHF.

Many counts were recorded for this clonotype. The V and J genes are TRBV5-1 and TRBJ2-1; the match to TRBD2 covers 9 bases. Unmatched junction bases numbered 4, after V lost 0 bases and J lost 6 bases. The length of the CDR3 is 15 residues. Germline CDR1 reads SGHRS; CDR2 reads YFSETQ. The CDR3 here is CASSLGGGALNEQFF. In nucleotides, the CDR3 is TGCGCCAGCAGCTTGGGCGGGGGGGCCCTCAATGAGCAGTTCTTC. Variable domain in full (rest from reference TRBV5-1 and TRBJ2-1): KAGVTQTPRYLIKTRGQQVTLSCSPISGHRSVSWYQQTPGQGLQFLFEYFSETQRNKGNFPGRFSGRQFSNSRSEMNVSTLELGDSALYLCASSLGGGALNEQFFGPGTRLTVL.

Points on this clonotype: A much more abundant neighbour one base away suggests this may be a read error. The chain joins TRBV27 to TRBJ2-1, with 8 bases aligning to TRBD2. The J segment lost 9 bases and the V segment lost 2 bases, leaving 9 bases of the junction unmatched. Germline V lookup: CDR1 MNHEY, CDR2 SMNVEV (reference sequence). The CDR3 extends over 15 amino acids. In DNA form, the CDR3 reads TGTGCCAGCAGTTTACCGTTCCAGCGGGGGAGTGAGCAGTTCTTC. It codes for CASSLPFQRGSEQFF.

This clonotype occurred many times. The chain links TRBV5-5 to TRBJ2-7, with 7 bases that match TRBD1. Germline-derived CDR1 and CDR2 are SGHKS and YYEKEE (reference sequence). The CDR3 totals 14 residues. Losses at the gene ends were 5 bases for V and 5 bases for J; bases not matched to a gene: 10. For the CDR3, the DNA is TGTGCCAGCAGTTTTTCCGGGACAGCGAACGAGCAGTACGTC. Encoded protein: CASSFSGTANEQYV.